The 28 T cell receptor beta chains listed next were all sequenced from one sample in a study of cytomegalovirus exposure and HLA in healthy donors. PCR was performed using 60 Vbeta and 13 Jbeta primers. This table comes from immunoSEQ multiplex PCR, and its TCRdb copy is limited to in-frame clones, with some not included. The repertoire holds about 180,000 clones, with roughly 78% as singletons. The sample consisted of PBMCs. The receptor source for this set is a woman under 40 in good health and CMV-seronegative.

CDR3 nucleotides: TGTGCCTGGAGTGAGGGACAGGGCGAGTATAATGAAAAACTGTTTTTT. The encoded protein is CAWSEGQGEYNEKLFF. This chain joins TRBV30 and TRBJ1-4; 9 bases are shared with TRBD1. Germline V CDR1 and CDR2: GTSNPN, SVGIG (reference sequence). Germline trimming cut 1 base from V and 4 bases from J; bases unmatched to any gene: 7. The CDR3 is 16 amino acids.

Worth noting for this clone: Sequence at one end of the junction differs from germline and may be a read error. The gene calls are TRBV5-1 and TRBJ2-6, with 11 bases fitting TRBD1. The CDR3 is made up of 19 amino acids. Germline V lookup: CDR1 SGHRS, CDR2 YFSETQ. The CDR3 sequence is CASSQEGQGALSGVNVLTF. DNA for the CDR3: TGCGCCAGCAGCCAAGAAGGACAGGGGGCGTTATCTGGGGTCAACGTCCTGACTTTC.

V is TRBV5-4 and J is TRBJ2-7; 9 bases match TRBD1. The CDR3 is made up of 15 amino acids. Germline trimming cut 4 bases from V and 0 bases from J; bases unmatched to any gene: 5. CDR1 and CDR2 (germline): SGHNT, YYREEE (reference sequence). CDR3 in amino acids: CASSDWDRASYEQYF. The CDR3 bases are TGTGCCAGCAGCGACTGGGACAGGGCCTCCTACGAGCAGTACTTC.

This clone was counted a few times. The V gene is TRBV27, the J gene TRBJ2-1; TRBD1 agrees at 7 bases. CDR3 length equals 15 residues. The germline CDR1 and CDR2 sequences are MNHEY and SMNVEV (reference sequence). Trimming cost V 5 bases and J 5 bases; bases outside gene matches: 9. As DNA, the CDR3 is TGTGCCAGCAGTCCACTACAGGGGTTTGACAATGAGCAGTTCTTC. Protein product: CASSPLQGFDNEQFF.

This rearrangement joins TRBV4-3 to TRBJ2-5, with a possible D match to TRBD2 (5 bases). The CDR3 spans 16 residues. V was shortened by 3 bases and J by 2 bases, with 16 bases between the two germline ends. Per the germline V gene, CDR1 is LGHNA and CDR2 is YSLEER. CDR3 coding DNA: TGCGCCAGCAGCCATACTGGCGGCCGGGATCAAGAGACCCAGTACTTC. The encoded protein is CASSHTGGRDQETQYF.

CDR3 DNA: TGCGCCAGCAGCCAGGGACAGCCCCTCGGCACTGAAGCTTTCTTT. Amino acids: CASSQGQPLGTEAFF. The chain links TRBV4-1 to TRBJ1-1; 7 bases are a match to TRBD1. This CDR3 region has 15 residues. Losses at the gene ends were 3 bases for V and 4 bases for J; bases not matched to a gene: 8. The germline CDR1 and CDR2 sequences are MGHRA and YSYEKL.

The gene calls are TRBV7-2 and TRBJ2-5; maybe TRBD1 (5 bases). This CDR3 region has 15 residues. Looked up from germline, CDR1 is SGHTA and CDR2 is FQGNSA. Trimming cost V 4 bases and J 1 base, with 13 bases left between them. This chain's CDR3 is CASSSRGRAQETQYF. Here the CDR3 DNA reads TGTGCCAGCAGCTCCCGAGGCAGGGCCCAAGAGACCCAGTACTTC.

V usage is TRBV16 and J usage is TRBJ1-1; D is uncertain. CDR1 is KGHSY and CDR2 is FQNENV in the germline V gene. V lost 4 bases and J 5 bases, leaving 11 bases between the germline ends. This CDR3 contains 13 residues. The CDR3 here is CASSPVARTEAFF. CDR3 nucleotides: TGTGCCAGCAGCCCCGTGGCCCGAACTGAAGCTTTCTTT.

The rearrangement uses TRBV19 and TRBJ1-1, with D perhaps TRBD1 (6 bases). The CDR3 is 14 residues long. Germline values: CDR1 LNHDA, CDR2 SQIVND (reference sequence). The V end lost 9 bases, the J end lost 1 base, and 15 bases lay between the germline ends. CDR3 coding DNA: TGTGCCAGCTCTACAGGGATCGAGAACACTGAAGCTTTCTTT. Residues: CASSTGIENTEAFF. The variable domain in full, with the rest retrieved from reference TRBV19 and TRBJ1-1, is DGGITQSPKYLFRKEGQNVTLSCEQNLNHDAMYWYRQDPGQGLRLIYYSQIVNDFQKGDIAEGYSVSREKKESFPLTVTSAQKNPTAFYLCASSTGIENTEAFFGQGTRLTVV.

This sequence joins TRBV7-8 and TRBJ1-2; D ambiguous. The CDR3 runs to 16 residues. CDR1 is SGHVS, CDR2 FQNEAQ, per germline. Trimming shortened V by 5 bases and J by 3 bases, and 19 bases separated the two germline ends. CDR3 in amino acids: CASSGYARGGDYGYTF. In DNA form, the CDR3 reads TGTGCCAGCAGCGGATACGCACGGGGAGGAGACTATGGCTACACCTTC. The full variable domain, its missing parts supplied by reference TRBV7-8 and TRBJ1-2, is GAGVSQSPRYKVAKRGQDVALRCDPISGHVSLFWYQQALGQGPEFLTYFQNEAQLDKSGLPSDRFFAERPEGSVSTLKIQRTQQEDSAVYLCASSGYARGGDYGYTFGSGTRLTVV.

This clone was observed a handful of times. CDR3 nucleotide sequence: TGCGCCAGCAGCCGCCCCGGACTAGCGTTTGAGCAGTTCTTC. It yields the protein CASSRPGLAFEQFF. This rearrangement joins TRBV4-3 to TRBJ2-1; 9 bases line up with TRBD2. The CDR3 has 14 amino acids. Germline trimming cut 4 bases from V and 9 bases from J; bases unmatched to any gene: 7. Germline values: CDR1 LGHNA, CDR2 YSLEER.

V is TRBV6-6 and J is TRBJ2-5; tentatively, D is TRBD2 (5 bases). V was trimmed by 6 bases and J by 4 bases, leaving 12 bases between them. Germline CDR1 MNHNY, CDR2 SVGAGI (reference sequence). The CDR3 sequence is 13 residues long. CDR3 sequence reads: CASSRFGLETQYF. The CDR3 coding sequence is TGTGCCAGCAGCCGCTTTGGACTAGAGACCCAGTACTTC.

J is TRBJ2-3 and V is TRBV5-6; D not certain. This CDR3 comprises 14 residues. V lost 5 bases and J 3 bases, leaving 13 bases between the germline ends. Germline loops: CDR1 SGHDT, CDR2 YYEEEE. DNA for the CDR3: TGTGCCAGCAGTCCGGGTCCTAAAACAGATACGCAGTATTTT. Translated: CASSPGPKTDTQYF.

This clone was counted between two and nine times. CDR3 sequence: CASSVTESSYNEQFF. The DNA of the CDR3 is TGTGCCAGCAGCGTGACAGAGAGCTCCTACAATGAGCAGTTCTTC. This chain joins TRBV6-5 and TRBJ2-1, with D possibly TRBD1 on 5 matching bases. The CDR3 consists of 15 residues. In germline, CDR1 is MNHEY, CDR2 SVGAGI. V gave up 6 bases and J gave up 0 bases, with 12 bases separating them.

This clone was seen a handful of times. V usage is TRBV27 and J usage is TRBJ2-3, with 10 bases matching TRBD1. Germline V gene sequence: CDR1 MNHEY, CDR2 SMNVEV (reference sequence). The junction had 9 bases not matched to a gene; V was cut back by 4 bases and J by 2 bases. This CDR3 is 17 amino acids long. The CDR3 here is CASSSQPGTGDTDTQYF. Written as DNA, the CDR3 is TGTGCCAGCAGTTCGCAACCCGGGACAGGGGACACAGATACGCAGTATTTT.

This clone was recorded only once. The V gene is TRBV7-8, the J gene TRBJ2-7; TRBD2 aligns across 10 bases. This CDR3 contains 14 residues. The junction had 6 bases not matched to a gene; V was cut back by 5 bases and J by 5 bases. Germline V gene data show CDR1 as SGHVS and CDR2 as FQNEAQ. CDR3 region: CASSPGLASNEQYF. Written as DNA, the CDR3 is TGTGCCAGCAGCCCGGGACTAGCGTCTAACGAGCAGTACTTC.

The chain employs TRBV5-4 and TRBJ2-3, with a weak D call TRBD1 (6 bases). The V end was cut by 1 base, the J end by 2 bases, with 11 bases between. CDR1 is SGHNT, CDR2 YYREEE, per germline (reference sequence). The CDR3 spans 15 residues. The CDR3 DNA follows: TGTGCCAGCAGCTTGAGAGGGGGAAACACAGATACGCAGTATTTT. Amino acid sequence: CASSLRGGNTDTQYF.

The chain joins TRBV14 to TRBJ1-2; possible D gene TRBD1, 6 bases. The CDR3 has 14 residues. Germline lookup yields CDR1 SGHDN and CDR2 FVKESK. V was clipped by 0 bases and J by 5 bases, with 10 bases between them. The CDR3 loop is CASSQDVRGYGYTF. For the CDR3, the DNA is TGTGCCAGCAGCCAAGATGTCAGGGGTTATGGCTACACCTTC.

CDR3 loop: CSVDEGENQPQHF. CDR3 nucleotides: TGCAGCGTTGACGAGGGAGAAAATCAGCCCCAGCATTTT. This sequence joins TRBV29-1 and TRBJ1-5; D uncertain. This CDR3 has 13 residues. CDR1 and CDR2 (germline): SQVTM, ANQGSEA. V was trimmed by 3 bases and J by 4 bases, leaving 10 bases between them.

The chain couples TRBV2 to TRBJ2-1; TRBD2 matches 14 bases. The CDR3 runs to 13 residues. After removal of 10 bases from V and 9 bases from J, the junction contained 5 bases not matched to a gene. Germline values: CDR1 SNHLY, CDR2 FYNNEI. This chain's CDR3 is CAIAGTSGGEQFF. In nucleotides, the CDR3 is TGTGCCATCGCCGGGACTAGCGGGGGTGAGCAGTTCTTC.

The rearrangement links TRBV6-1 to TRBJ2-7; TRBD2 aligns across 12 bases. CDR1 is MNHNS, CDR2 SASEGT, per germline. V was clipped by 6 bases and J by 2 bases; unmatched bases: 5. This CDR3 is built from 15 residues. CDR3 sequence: CASSPTSGGPYEQYF. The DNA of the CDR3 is TGTGCCAGCAGCCCGACTAGCGGGGGCCCCTACGAGCAGTACTTC.

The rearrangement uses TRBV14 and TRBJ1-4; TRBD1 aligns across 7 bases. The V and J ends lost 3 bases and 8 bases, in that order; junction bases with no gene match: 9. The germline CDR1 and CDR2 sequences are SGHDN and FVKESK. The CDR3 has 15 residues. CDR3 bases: TGTGCCAGCAGCCAGACCGGGACAGTACGAGAAAAACTGTTTTTT. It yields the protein CASSQTGTVREKLFF.

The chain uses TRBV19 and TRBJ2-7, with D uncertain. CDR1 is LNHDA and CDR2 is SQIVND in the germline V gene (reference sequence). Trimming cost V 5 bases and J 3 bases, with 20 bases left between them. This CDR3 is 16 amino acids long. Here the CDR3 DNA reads TGTGCCAGTAGTCCCTCTTATGCGGTGCTAATCTACGAGCAGTACTTC. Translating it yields CASSPSYAVLIYEQYF.

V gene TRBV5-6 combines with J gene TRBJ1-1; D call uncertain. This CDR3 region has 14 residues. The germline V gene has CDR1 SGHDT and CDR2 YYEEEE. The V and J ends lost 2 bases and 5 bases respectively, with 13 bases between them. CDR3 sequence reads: CASSLRGIGTEAFF. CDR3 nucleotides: TGTGCCAGCAGCTTACGGGGTATCGGGACTGAAGCTTTCTTT.

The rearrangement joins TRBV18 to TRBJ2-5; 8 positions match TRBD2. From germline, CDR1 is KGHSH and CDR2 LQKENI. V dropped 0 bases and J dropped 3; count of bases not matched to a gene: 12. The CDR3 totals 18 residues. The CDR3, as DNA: TGTGCCAGCTCACCACCTCTGGGAGCGGGGGCCGAAAAAGAGACCCAGTACTTC. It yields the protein CASSPPLGAGAEKETQYF.

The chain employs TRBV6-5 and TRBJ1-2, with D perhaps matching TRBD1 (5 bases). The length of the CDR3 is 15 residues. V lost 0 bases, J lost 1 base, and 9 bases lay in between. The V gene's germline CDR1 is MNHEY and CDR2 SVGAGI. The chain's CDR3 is CASSYSGRDNYGYTF. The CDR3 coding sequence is TGTGCCAGCAGTTACTCTGGCAGGGATAACTATGGCTACACCTTC.

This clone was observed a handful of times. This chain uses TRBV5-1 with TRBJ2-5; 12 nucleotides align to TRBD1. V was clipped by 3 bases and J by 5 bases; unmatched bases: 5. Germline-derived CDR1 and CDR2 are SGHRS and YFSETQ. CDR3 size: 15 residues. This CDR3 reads CASSSGTGGGETQYF. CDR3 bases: TGCGCCAGCAGCTCCGGGACAGGGGGCGGGGAGACCCAGTACTTC.

The CDR3 spells CACDRGTSGNTIYF. CDR3 nucleotides: TGTGCCTGTGACAGGGGGACCTCTGGAAACACCATATATTTT. The rearrangement joins TRBV30 to TRBJ1-3; the match to TRBD1 covers 9 bases. The ends lost 6 bases at V and 0 bases at J; junction bases unmatched: 3. This CDR3 contains 14 residues. Germline V gene lookup returns CDR1 GTSNPN and CDR2 SVGIG (reference sequence). The full variable domain, completed using reference TRBV30 and TRBJ1-3, is SQTIHQWPATLVQPVGSPLSLECTVEGTSNPNLYWYRQAAGRGLQLLFYSVGIGQISSEVPQNLSASRPQDRQFILSSKKLLLSDSGFYLCACDRGTSGNTIYFGEGSWLTVV.